The clone carrying this T cell receptor beta chain was seen a handful of times. As for time point: healthy volunteer bleed at 2 weeks. Before extraction, the whole blood was not fractionated, and total RNA was taken from it. Trimming took 4 bases from V and 0 from J; bases not matched to a gene: 5. This CDR3 is 15 amino acids long. The germline CDR1 and CDR2 sequences are LGHNT and FRNRAP. The data stem from a study of human T cells and chemical hapten exposure. Study-wide background: The variation in per-sample TCR yields arose mainly from small differences in pooled library volumes.

Unique molecular identifiers were linked by the library to individual cDNA molecules. A single record per CDR3 protein comes from TCRdb applying MiXCR to the RACE reads. The sample lists around 45,000 distinct CDR3 sequences; roughly 4.2% were seen once. The chain links TRBV12-5 to TRBJ1-2, with TRBD1 matching 7 bases. Sequenced material: whole blood. The receptor was derived from a human donor in good health. Some clones in this sample may be carry-over from other donors' samples. The CDR3 protein is CASGYGDRPNYGYTF. CDR3 nucleotides: TGTGCTAGTGGTTATGGGGACAGACCTAACTATGGCTACACCTTC.